Listed below are T cell receptor beta chains from one sample, sequenced in a study of response to subunit inactivated influenza vaccine. TCRdb called the RT-PCR reads again in MiXCR, with one record for every CDR3 protein. The sample includes some 150,000 distinct CDR3 sequences, about an eighth of them seen just once. The same specimen was also included in a second study, on T cells expressing NK-cell markers.

Sample: CD8+ T cells sorted from PBMCs, taken 11 to 12 days after vaccination. Receptors were obtained from a man aged 45 to 65 who received an inactivated influenza vaccine. CDR3s include the opening cysteine and the closing phenylalanine or tryptophan. Fields, in order: J gene, V gene, D gene, clone size, CDR3 protein, CDR3 DNA. The D gene is left open where the match is weak. Size values are once, few and many counts, or a class for expanded clones, and some rows have none.

TRBJ2-1 TRBV4-1 TRBD2 many CASSQPGLAGNEQFF TGCGCCAGCAGCCAGCCGGGACTAGCGGGTAATGAGCAGTTCTTC
TRBJ1-1 TRBV10-3 . . CAISEFGDKTFEAFF TGTGCCATCAGTGAGTTTGGGGATAAAACCTTTGAAGCTTTCTTT
TRBJ1-1 TRBV3-1 . few CASSQDGSNLNTEAFF TGTGCCAGCAGCCAAGATGGGAGCAATCTGAACACTGAAGCTTTCTTT
TRBJ2-7 TRBV29-1 . . CSVVGGTVSYEQYF TGCAGCGTTGTAGGGGGGACAGTGTCCTACGAGCAGTACTTC
TRBJ2-1 TRBV11-2 TRBD2 many CASSLYGGTSGIYNEQFF TGTGCCAGCAGCTTATATGGGGGGACTAGCGGGATCTACAATGAGCAGTTCTTC
TRBJ2-5 TRBV25-1 . . CASSGGRETQYF TGTGCCAGCAGTGGGGGAAGAGAGACCCAGTACTTC
TRBJ2-3 TRBV7-9 TRBD1 . CASAPGQGLRRDTQYF TGTGCCAGCGCCCCGGGACAGGGCTTGAGACGGGATACGCAGTATTTT
TRBJ1-4 TRBV7-6 . many CASSSNPGSDEKLFF TGTGCCAGCAGCAGTAACCCCGGATCTGATGAAAAACTGTTTTTT
TRBJ1-1 TRBV29-1 TRBD1 few CSVTGTGGHTEAFF TGCAGCGTTACAGGGACAGGGGGGCACACTGAAGCTTTCTTT
TRBJ2-1 TRBV6-5 TRBD2 many CASSYGAGVTYNEQFF TGTGCCAGCAGTTACGGGGCGGGAGTAACCTACAATGAGCAGTTCTTC
TRBJ1-1 TRBV24-1 . few CATSDLLGTEAFF TGTGCCACCAGTGATTTGCTAGGCACTGAAGCTTTCTTT
TRBJ1-5 TRBV5-1 . . CASSLVALGSNQPQHF TGCGCCAGCAGCTTGGTGGCCCTCGGCAGCAATCAGCCCCAGCATTTT
TRBJ2-1 TRBV5-1 TRBD1 . CASSSQTGQQFF TGCGCCAGCAGCTCCCAGACAGGGCAGCAGTTCTTC
TRBJ2-7 TRBV7-9 . few CASRTGDRTYEQYF TGTGCCAGTCGGACCGGTGACCGAACCTACGAGCAGTACTTC
TRBJ2-5 TRBV7-9 . few CASSLPHPEGEGETQYF TGTGCCAGCAGCTTACCTCACCCGGAGGGGGAGGGAGAGACCCAGTACTTC
TRBJ2-7 TRBV19 . once CASSIGTGFVYEQYF TGTGCCAGTAGTATAGGAACAGGGTTTGTCTACGAGCAGTACTTC
TRBJ2-7 TRBV12-3/TRBV12-4 TRBD1 few CASSQTWDRPHEQYF TGTGCCAGCAGTCAGACCTGGGACAGACCGCACGAGCAGTACTTC
TRBJ2-5 TRBV11-2 . . CASSLAFQETQYF TGTGCCAGCAGCTTAGCTTTCCAAGAGACCCAGTACTTC
TRBJ2-5 TRBV10-2 . few CASSVYRENQYF TGCGCCAGCAGTGTCTACAGGGAGAACCAGTACTTC
TRBJ2-7 TRBV29-1 TRBD2 few CSAIAGGEQYF TGCAGCGCAATAGCGGGAGGCGAGCAGTACTTC
TRBJ1-5 TRBV6-4 . few CASLIRLLNQPQHF TGTGCCAGCTTGATCCGGTTGCTCAATCAGCCCCAGCATTTT
TRBJ2-1 TRBV11-2 . . CASSLTAMGEYEQFF TGTGCCAGCAGCTTGACCGCCATGGGGGAATACGAGCAGTTCTTC
TRBJ2-1 TRBV29-1 . many CSVAGGGSYNEQFF TGCAGCGTTGCCGGTGGCGGCTCCTACAATGAGCAGTTCTTC
TRBJ2-5 TRBV25-1 . few CASSEYLGIGFQETQYF TGTGCCAGCAGTGAATATCTGGGGATTGGGTTCCAAGAGACCCAGTACTTC
TRBJ2-3 TRBV2 TRBD2 few CASSEAGASGGNTQYF TGTGCCAGCAGTGAAGCTGGGGCTAGCGGGGGAAATACGCAGTATTTT
TRBJ2-7 TRBV3-1 TRBD2 few CASSQDSPGGTSGTYEQYF TGTGCCAGCAGCCAAGATAGTCCGGGGGGGACTAGCGGAACCTACGAGCAGTACTTC
TRBJ2-7 TRBV11-2 TRBD2 . CASTAPPGQARLAGTDEQYF TGTGCCAGCACCGCGCCCCCAGGACAGGCAAGACTAGCGGGAACCGACGAGCAGTACTTC
TRBJ2-7 TRBV7-9 TRBD1 few CASSPGGAYEQYF TGTGCCAGCAGCCCAGGGGGTGCCTACGAGCAGTACTTC
TRBJ2-3 TRBV28 TRBD2 . CASSFFLAGGTDTQYF TGTGCCAGCAGTTTCTTTCTAGCGGGGGGCACAGATACGCAGTATTTT
TRBJ2-2 TRBV7-6 TRBD2 few CASSPTSGRNTGELFF TGTGCCAGCAGCCCCACTAGCGGGAGGAACACCGGGGAGCTGTTTTTT
TRBJ2-7 TRBV29-1 . few CSVEAEVDYEQYF TGCAGCGTTGAAGCGGAGGTAGACTACGAGCAGTACTTC
TRBJ1-5 TRBV2 . few CASSERVNQPQHF TGTGCCAGCAGTGAAAGGGTCAATCAGCCCCAGCATTTT
TRBJ2-5 TRBV5-6 . . CASSLAAGAGGETQYF TGTGCCAGCAGCTTGGCGGCAGGCGCGGGTGGAGAGACCCAGTACTTC
TRBJ1-2 TRBV30 . . CAWRPDPDTYYGYTF TGTGCCTGGAGGCCGGATCCGGACACTTACTATGGCTACACCTTC
TRBJ2-3 TRBV6-1 TRBD2 many CASSPRLAGGTDTQYF TGTGCCAGCAGTCCGAGACTAGCGGGGGGCACAGATACGCAGTATTTT
TRBJ2-7 TRBV7-8 . . CASSLFWQGGSHEQYF TGTGCCAGCAGCTTATTTTGGCAGGGAGGTTCTCATGAGCAGTACTTC
TRBJ2-5 TRBV7-2 . . CASSLAPGGGTQCF TGTGCCAGCAGCTTAGCGCCCGGGGGCGGGACCCAGTGCTTC
TRBJ2-3 TRBV12-3/TRBV12-4 . . CASSPARAPDTQYF TGTGCCAGCAGCCCCGCACGGGCCCCAGATACGCAGTATTTT
TRBJ2-2 TRBV5-4 TRBD1 few CAGRQGGLTGELFF TGTGCCGGACGACAGGGGGGCTTGACCGGGGAGCTGTTTTTT
TRBJ2-3 TRBV6-1 . many CASKRREGVTDTQYF TGTGCCAGCAAACGGAGGGAGGGGGTCACAGATACGCAGTATTTT
TRBJ2-7 TRBV12-3/TRBV12-4 . many CASKVSGSSYEQYF TGTGCCAGCAAGGTCAGCGGTTCATCCTACGAGCAGTACTTC
TRBJ1-2 TRBV29-1 . few CSVFPGANYGYTF TGCAGCGTTTTCCCAGGGGCAAACTATGGCTACACCTTC
TRBJ2-2 TRBV6-1 . many CASSMWGENTGELFF TGTGCCAGCAGTATGTGGGGGGAGAACACCGGGGAGCTGTTTTTT
TRBJ2-1 TRBV4-3 . . CASSQDGEPTAYNEQFF TGCGCCAGCAGCCAAGATGGTGAGCCCACCGCATACAATGAGCAGTTCTTC
TRBJ2-3 TRBV6-1 . many CASTLSGTGITDTQYF TGTGCCAGCACCCTATCCGGGACGGGAATCACAGATACGCAGTATTTT